These T cell receptor beta chains were read from a single sample in a study of blood T cell repertoires in COVID-19. The protocol was immunoSEQ multiplex PCR, while the TCRdb copy is restricted to in-frame clones and leaves out a portion. Of 65,000 to 70,000 clones in the sample, roughly 73% were seen once. Material: peripheral blood. The receptor set was obtained from a woman aged 55-75 years with acute or convalescent COVID-19. The CDR3 runs from the conserved cysteine through the conserved F or W.

V: TRBV7-8
J: TRBJ1-5
CDR3: CASSPGSASNQPQHF

V: TRBV2
J: TRBJ1-3
CDR3: CASTGELGNTIYF

V: TRBV2
J: TRBJ1-2
CDR3: CASRPGQGAQGYTF

V: TRBV5-6
J: TRBJ2-2
CDR3: CASSLGETGELFF

V: TRBV5-1
J: TRBJ2-2
CDR3: CASSTGTSGSANTGELFF

V: TRBV27
J: TRBJ1-4
CDR3: CATSRSSSFNEKLFF

V: TRBV5-1
J: TRBJ1-1
CDR3: CASSLDGAEAFF

V: TRBV7-2
J: TRBJ1-1
CDR3: CASSLGGTTEAFF

V: TRBV9
J: TRBJ2-3
CDR3: CASSVGLSDTQYF

V: TRBV19
J: TRBJ2-7
CDR3: CASSWGGTYEQYF

V: TRBV28
J: TRBJ2-2
CDR3: CASSFLYSNTGELFF

V: TRBV9
J: TRBJ1-1
CDR3: CASSALTGLGTEAFF

V: TRBV15
J: TRBJ2-3
CDR3: CATSRSGGLPDTQYF

V: TRBV11-1
J: TRBJ2-5
CDR3: CASSLAQARRETQYF

V: TRBV29-1
J: TRBJ2-5
CDR3: CSVASPRGETQYF

V: TRBV12-3/TRBV12-4
J: TRBJ1-2
CDR3: CASSLGQGYTF

V: TRBV27
J: TRBJ2-7
CDR3: CASSRLTGSGEGKYEQYF

V: TRBV9
J: TRBJ1-6
CDR3: CASSVQSSYNSPLHF

V: TRBV6-5
J: TRBJ2-2
CDR3: CASSYSPHGNTGELFF

V: TRBV15
J: TRBJ1-2
CDR3: CATSRDRWDYGYTF

V: TRBV27
J: TRBJ2-7
CDR3: CASTIGGGSYEQYF

V: TRBV7-9
J: TRBJ2-1
CDR3: CASSLDRVSDEQFF

V: TRBV28
J: TRBJ1-2
CDR3: CASHTGDHGYTF

V: TRBV7-8
J: TRBJ2-2
CDR3: CASSRSGGQTGELFF

V: TRBV29-1
J: TRBJ1-1
CDR3: CSVEAGWPGAFF

V: TRBV19
J: TRBJ1-1
CDR3: CASKEGANEAFF

V: TRBV7-2
J: TRBJ2-6
CDR3: CASSPTGSGANVLTF

V: TRBV6-1
J: TRBJ2-3
CDR3: CASSVPPGTSGASRVTQYF

V: TRBV5-6
J: TRBJ2-3
CDR3: CASSLRPTGVDTQYF

V: TRBV27
J: TRBJ2-1
CDR3: CASSLGSGYNEQFF

V: TRBV6-4
J: TRBJ2-3
CDR3: CATSRRGGRMVYSTDTQYF

V: TRBV5-1
J: TRBJ2-7
CDR3: CASSLDGTEYYEQYF

V: TRBV2
J: TRBJ2-1
CDR3: CASEPGGVVHNEQFF